This T cell receptor (beta chain) came from a study of shared clonotypes between healthy human individuals. Points on this clone: The antigen is not known.

Positively selected for CCR7, the CD45RO-negative cells used as naive CD8 cells excluded terminally differentiated effector memory CD45RA+ cells. The assay was immunoSEQ multiplex PCR, and TCRdb's table has in-frame clones only and misses some. The table includes around 650,000 clones, approximately 96% detected once. General study findings and limits: It was the few donors that limited the genetic and exposure-history diversity represented. The study sampled only blood, and tissue repertoires likely differ.

Trimming took off 5 bases at V and 6 bases at J, with 17 bases between the two ends. The length of the CDR3 is 15 residues. Germline CDR1 is SGHAT and CDR2 is FQNNGV. The J gene is TRBJ2-1, the V gene TRBV11-2; possible D gene TRBD2, 6 bases. The receptor was isolated from a woman aged 25 to 39 in good health. Sequencing used naive CD8+ T cells sorted from blood. The CDR3 sequence is CASSRTPGTGNEQFF. In DNA form, the CDR3 reads TGTGCCAGCAGCCGGACACCGGGGACTGGCAATGAGCAGTTCTTC.